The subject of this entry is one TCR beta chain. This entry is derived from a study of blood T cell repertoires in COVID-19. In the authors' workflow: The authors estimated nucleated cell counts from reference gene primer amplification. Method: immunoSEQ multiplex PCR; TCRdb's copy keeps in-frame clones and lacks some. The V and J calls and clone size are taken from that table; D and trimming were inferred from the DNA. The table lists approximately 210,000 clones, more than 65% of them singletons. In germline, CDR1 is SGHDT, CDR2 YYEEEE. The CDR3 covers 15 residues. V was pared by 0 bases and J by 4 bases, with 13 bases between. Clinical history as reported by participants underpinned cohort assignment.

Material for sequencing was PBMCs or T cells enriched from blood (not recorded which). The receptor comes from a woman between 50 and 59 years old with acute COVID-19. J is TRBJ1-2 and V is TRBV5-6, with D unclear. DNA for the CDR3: TGTGCCAGCAGCTTGGTCGTGGGCCTGGCCTATGGCTACACCTTC. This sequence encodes CASSLVVGLAYGYTF.